This entry describes one T cell receptor beta chain. Antigen unknown. The data belong to a study of cytomegalovirus exposure and HLA in healthy donors. Whole-study findings and limits: TCR beta sequences reportedly predicted most subjects' HLA-A and HLA-B alleles accurately. Among TCR sequences, most were rare, though some public TCRs appeared in many donors. Productive status was seen about 90% or about 30% of the time for most TCR beta V segments in an earlier analysis. Trimming of TCR beta V- and J-genes showed a link, identified in a later analysis, to a missense DCLRE1C variant.

This CDR3 is built from 13 residues. Between the trimmed V and J ends, which lost 7 bases and 0 bases, there was a span of 10 bases. Germline-derived CDR1 and CDR2 are SNHLY and FYNNEI. PCR was performed using 60 Vbeta and 13 Jbeta primers. The data were produced by immunoSEQ multiplex PCR, yet TCRdb's version contains in-frame clones alone and is incomplete. The data contain some 200,000 clones, around three quarters of them seen just once; the ten biggest clones take up about 2%. The specimen sequenced was PBMCs. The receptor was derived from a woman under 40 in good health and CMV-seropositive. This chain uses TRBV2 with TRBJ2-7; no reliable D call. CDR3 amino acids: CASTQRPSYEQYF. The CDR3 DNA sequence: TGTGCCAGCACGCAGCGTCCCTCCTACGAGCAGTACTTC.